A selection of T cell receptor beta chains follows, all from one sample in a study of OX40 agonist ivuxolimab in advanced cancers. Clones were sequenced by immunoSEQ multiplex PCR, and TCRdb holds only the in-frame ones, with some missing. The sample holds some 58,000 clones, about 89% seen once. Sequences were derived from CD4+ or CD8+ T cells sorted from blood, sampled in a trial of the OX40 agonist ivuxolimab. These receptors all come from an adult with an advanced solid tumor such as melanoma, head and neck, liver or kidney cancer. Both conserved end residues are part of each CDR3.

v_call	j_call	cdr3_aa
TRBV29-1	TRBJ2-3	CSVARLTSGTDTQYF
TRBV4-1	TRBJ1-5	CASSQVRQALEPQHF
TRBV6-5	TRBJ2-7	CASLAGREQYF
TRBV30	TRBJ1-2	CARSAGTGNNYGYTF
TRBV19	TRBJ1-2	CASSIQGVVDGYTF
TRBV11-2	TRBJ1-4	CASSFLTGGSDEKLFF
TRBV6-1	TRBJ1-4	CASSEVSGGEKLFF
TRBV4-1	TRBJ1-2	CASSLSGSDGYTF
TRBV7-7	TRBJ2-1	CASSAQGLNNEQFF
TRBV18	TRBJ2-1	CASSPQLRLLGGRGVNEQFF
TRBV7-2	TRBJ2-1	CASSLSGNEQFF
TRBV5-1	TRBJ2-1	CASSWTSGVRDNEQFF
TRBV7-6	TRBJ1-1	CASRGSGNTEAFF
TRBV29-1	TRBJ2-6	CSVAFTRDSFSGANVLTF
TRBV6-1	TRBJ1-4	CANSGVGGANEKLFF
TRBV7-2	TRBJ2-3	CASSLVGGGDTQYF
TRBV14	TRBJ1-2	CASSPILGQGRYGYTF
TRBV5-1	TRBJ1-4	CASSLAGGNEKLFF
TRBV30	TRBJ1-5	CAWSEGYGQPQHF
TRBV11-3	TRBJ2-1	CASSRRQGSYNEQFF
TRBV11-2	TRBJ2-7	CASSLGLGPRGPTYEQYF
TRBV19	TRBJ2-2	CASSIDLNLATNTGELFF
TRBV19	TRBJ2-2	CASSGRVTGELFF
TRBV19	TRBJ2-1	CASSDRGNNEQFF
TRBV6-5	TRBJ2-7	CASSGQPNYEQYF
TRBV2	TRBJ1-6	CASRVGVSPLHF
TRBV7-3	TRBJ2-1	CASSSSSGRVGGEQFF
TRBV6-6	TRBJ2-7	CASSYVGALGEQYF
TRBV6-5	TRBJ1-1	CASSRSGQNTEAFF
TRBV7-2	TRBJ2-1	CASSSWVGGPRNEQFF
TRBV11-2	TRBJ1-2	CASSLGLGEGSYGYTF
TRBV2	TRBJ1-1	CASSERRGVNTEAFF
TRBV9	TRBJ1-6	CASSVATYGTDSPLHF